The 22 T cell receptor beta chains below come from one sample, sequenced in a study of blood T cells in healthy people across ages. A second PCR of about 7 to 12 cycles used a sample-barcoded 5' primer and a J-beta primer mix. MiXCR, applied by TCRdb to the 5' RACE reads, yields one record per CDR3 protein. Counted here are roughly 1.6 million distinct CDR3 sequences, 30% to 35% occurring once; the ten biggest clones make up 11%. The sample taken for sequencing was blood. The receptor set was obtained from a woman aged 25 to 39 in good health.

This clonotype was seen a few times. This chain links TRBV7-9 with TRBJ2-5, with no clear D. V gave up 0 bases and J gave up 2 bases, with 7 bases separating them. The CDR3 spans 14 residues. Germline CDR1 reads SEHNR; CDR2 reads FQNEAQ (reference sequence). The CDR3 protein is CASSLAPTQETQYF. CDR3 in DNA: TGTGCCAGCAGCTTAGCCCCCACACAAGAGACCCAGTACTTC.

The J gene is TRBJ2-1, the V gene TRBV5-1, with 7 positions matching TRBD1. CDR3 length: 22 amino acids. J was trimmed by 4 bases and V by 2 bases; bases with no gene match: 27. Germline-derived CDR1 and CDR2 are SGHRS and YFSETQ. The CDR3 is CASSFKQYLWVSGTATYNEQFF. For the CDR3, the DNA is TGCGCCAGCAGCTTTAAACAGTATTTGTGGGTTTCCGGGACAGCGACGTACAATGAGCAGTTCTTC.

The chain combines TRBV9 with TRBJ2-7, with D uncertain. Germline V CDR1 and CDR2: SGDLS, YYNGEE. This CDR3 is built from 14 residues. V was cut by 4 bases and J by 6 bases, with 17 bases left in between. CDR3: CASSPAPMMSEQYF. The CDR3 DNA follows: TGTGCCAGCAGCCCCGCCCCCATGATGAGCGAGCAGTACTTC.

The chain recombines TRBV11-2 with TRBJ2-3; 7 bases line up with TRBD2. From germline, CDR1 is SGHAT and CDR2 FQNNGV. V was pared by 1 base and J by 3 bases, with 7 bases of the junction left unmatched. This CDR3 region has 16 residues. The CDR3 loop is CASSLGAGVITDTQYF. In DNA, the CDR3 is TGTGCCAGCAGCTTAGGGGCGGGAGTAATTACAGATACGCAGTATTTT.

The rearrangement uses TRBV5-1 and TRBJ2-6; D gene uncertain. This CDR3 spans 15 amino acids. Germline V CDR1 and CDR2: SGHRS, YFSETQ. Between the trimmed V and J ends, which lost 2 bases and 0 bases, there was a span of 6 bases. The CDR3 DNA reads as TGCGCCAGCAGCTTCGGTAGCTCTGGGGCCAACGTCCTGACTTTC. It specifies CASSFGSSGANVLTF.

V gene TRBV6-1 combines with J gene TRBJ1-2, with no clear D. V lost 3 bases and J lost 3, with 14 bases in between. Germline loops: CDR1 MNHNS, CDR2 SASEGT. CDR3 length: 15 amino acids. The CDR3: CASSDPLDGDYGYTF. As DNA, the CDR3 is TGTGCCAGCAGTGATCCCCTGGACGGAGACTATGGCTACACCTTC.

This clonotype was counted a few times. The junction departs from germline at one end; a sequencing error may be responsible. The chain uses TRBV7-3 and TRBJ2-3, with TRBD2 identical over 11 bases. Germline V gene sequence: CDR1 SGHTA, CDR2 FQGTGA. The CDR3 consists of 15 residues. The CDR3 spells CAGSLTSGSQDTQYF. As DNA, the CDR3 is TGTGCCGGCAGCTTAACTAGCGGGAGTCAAGATACGCAGTATTTT.

This clonotype showed up just a few times. This chain uses TRBV27 with TRBJ2-1, with D possibly TRBD2 on 5 matching bases. Germline CDR1 is MNHEY and CDR2 is SMNVEV (reference sequence). V lost 8 bases and J 14 bases, leaving 22 bases between the germline ends. The CDR3 has 13 residues. CDR3 protein: CASRTPASRHEFF. CDR3 bases: TGTGCCAGCCGGACCCCGGCTAGCAGACACGAGTTCTTC.

The genes are TRBV4-1 and TRBJ2-5; D remains unclear. V was pared by 3 bases and J by 11 bases, with 10 bases between. Germline-derived CDR1 and CDR2 are MGHRA and YSYEKL. CDR3 size: 11 residues. As DNA, the CDR3 is TGCGCCAGCAGCCAGGCTTCGCTACAGTACTTC. Its protein is CASSQASLQYF.

CDR3 DNA: TGCAGTGCCCCGATGGGACTACCGAACTACAATGAGCAGTTCTTC. Amino acids: CSAPMGLPNYNEQFF. The chain carries TRBV20-1 and TRBJ2-1; 7 bases agree with TRBD2. The CDR3 covers 15 residues. With V trimmed by 6 bases and J by 3 bases, 11 bases remained unmatched. Germline assignment: CDR1 DFQATT and CDR2 SNEGSKA (reference sequence).

The table lists this clonotype with a few counts. CDR3 DNA: TGCAGTGCTAGACAGGGGGGTCCACAAGAGACCCAGTACTTC. Translated: CSARQGGPQETQYF. The rearrangement uses TRBV20-1 and TRBJ2-5; tentatively, D is TRBD1 (7 bases). This CDR3 is built from 14 residues. With 2 bases removed from V and 2 bases from J, the gap between germline ends came to 12 bases. Germline V gene sequence: CDR1 DFQATT, CDR2 SNEGSKA (reference sequence).

The chain couples TRBV7-3 to TRBJ2-5, with 9 positions matching TRBD1. Germline CDR1 SGHTA, CDR2 FQGTGA. This CDR3 spans 15 amino acids. V was pared by 4 bases and J by 2 bases, with 5 bases of the junction left unmatched. The CDR3: CASSSGQGPQETQYF. The CDR3 DNA is TGTGCCAGCAGCTCGGGACAGGGCCCTCAAGAGACCCAGTACTTC.

Worth noting for this clonotype: A read error may be the cause here, since a much bigger clone is one base away. The chain couples TRBV29-1 to TRBJ2-3; no clear D gene. Trimming left V 0 bases short and J 8 bases short, with 9 bases between. CDR3 length equals 12 residues. Germline assignment: CDR1 SQVTM and CDR2 ANQGSEA. The CDR3: CSVEDLIGTQYF. CDR3 nucleotides: TGCAGCGTTGAAGATTTGATAGGTACGCAGTATTTT.

As DNA, the CDR3 is TGTGCCAGCAGCCGCCGGGACAGGTCATACGAGCAGTACTTC. It codes for CASSRRDRSYEQYF. The chain is built from TRBV3-1 and TRBJ2-7; 8 nucleotides match TRBD1. This CDR3 contains 14 residues. V trimming: 4 bases; J trimming: 4 bases; junction bases outside the gene matches: 6. The V gene's germline CDR1 is LGHDT and CDR2 YNNKEL (reference sequence).

With respect to this clonotype: At one end the junction does not follow the germline gene, possibly because of a read error. The rearrangement uses TRBV18 and TRBJ2-5; 12 bases are a match to TRBD2. Germline values: CDR1 KGHSH, CDR2 LQKENI. This CDR3 comprises 16 residues. DNA of the CDR3: TGCGCCAGCTCACAAACTAGCGGGAGGATATACAATGAGCAGTACTTC. It specifies CASSQTSGRIYNEQYF.

The rearrangement joins TRBV12-3 or TRBV12-4 to TRBJ2-7; 13 nucleotides align to TRBD2. Trimming cost V 4 bases and J 6 bases; bases outside gene matches: 3. The CDR3 has 14 residues. CDR3 bases: TGTGCCAGCAGTTACGGACTAGCGGGAGTCGAGCAGTACTTC. Its translation: CASSYGLAGVEQYF.

This chain joins TRBV27 and TRBJ2-3, with TRBD1 matching over 7 bases. CDR3 size: 11 residues. Trimming at V came to 7 bases and at J to 11 bases, leaving 6 bases not matched to a gene. The germline CDR1 and CDR2 sequences are MNHEY and SMNVEV (reference sequence). Written as DNA, the CDR3 is TGTGCCAGCATTCAGGGGGTACGGCAGTATTTT. Its translation is CASIQGVRQYF.

This clonotype was detected a few times. J is TRBJ2-7 and V is TRBV12-3 or TRBV12-4, with TRBD2 identical over 8 bases. The CDR3 has 14 residues. The V and J ends lost 8 bases and 4 bases, in that order; junction bases with no gene match: 10. The CDR3 here is CASGAGGGSYEQYF. For the CDR3, the DNA is TGTGCCAGCGGTGCGGGGGGCGGGAGTTACGAGCAGTACTTC.

The CDR3 coding sequence is TGCGCCAGCAGCTCGGCGACAGGGTCCTACGAGCAGTACTTC. It translates to CASSSATGSYEQYF. This sequence joins TRBV5-1 and TRBJ2-7, with TRBD1 matching over 7 bases. Unmatched junction bases numbered 4, after V lost 3 bases and J lost 1 base. The germline V gene has CDR1 SGHRS and CDR2 YFSETQ. The CDR3 is made up of 14 amino acids. The complete variable domain, with remaining parts taken from reference TRBV5-1 and TRBJ2-7, reads KAGVTQTPRYLIKTRGQQVTLSCSPISGHRSVSWYQQTPGQGLQFLFEYFSETQRNKGNFPGRFSGRQFSNSRSEMNVSTLELGDSALYLCASSSATGSYEQYFGPGTRLTVT.

This clonotype was observed a handful of times. One junction end does not reproduce the germline sequence, and a read error may be involved. The gene calls are TRBV3-1 and TRBJ2-1; D unclear. The CDR3 loop spans 13 amino acids. The germline CDR1 and CDR2 sequences are LGHDT and YNNKEL (reference sequence). The CDR3 coding sequence is TGTGCCAGCAGCCAGGGATATGAGGCTGAGCAGGTCTTC. It is translated as CASSQGYEAEQVF.

This clonotype has a handful of counts. This rearrangement joins TRBV29-1 to TRBJ2-1, with 7 bases fitting TRBD2. Trimming removed 0 bases from V and 3 bases from J; junction bases left unmatched: 11. The CDR3 extends over 17 amino acids. Germline CDR1 and CDR2: SQVTM and ANQGSEA. CDR3 sequence reads: CSVEDSLLAGSYNEQFF. As DNA, the CDR3 is TGCAGCGTTGAAGATTCGCTCTTAGCGGGCAGCTACAATGAGCAGTTCTTC.

A few counts support this clonotype. J is TRBJ2-7 and V is TRBV18, with 10 bases fitting TRBD1. Germline CDR1 reads KGHSH; CDR2 reads LQKENI. V shed 3 bases and J 5 bases; nucleotides not matched to a gene: 7. The CDR3 sequence is 15 residues long. CDR3 sequence reads: CASSPTTGGLHEQYF. CDR3 coding DNA: TGTGCCAGCTCACCCACGACAGGGGGCCTCCACGAGCAGTACTTC.